The 24 T cell receptor beta chains in this list originate from one sample, sequenced in a study of T cell repertoires in aging, cancer and after chemotherapy. TCR beta rearrangements were amplified from peripheral blood genomic DNA. A mixed TRB-A/B primer pool amplified rearranged TRB by multiplex touch-down PCR. MiXCR was run by TCRdb on the multiplex PCR reads, yielding one entry per CDR3 protein. This repertoire shows 2,700 or so distinct CDR3 sequences, 20% to 30% found once; its top ten account for around 9.4%. The sequenced material came from blood. The receptors here all came from a human donor in good health.

The chain links TRBV5-1 to TRBJ2-1; 7 positions agree with TRBD2. CDR1 is SGHRS and CDR2 is YFSETQ in the germline V gene. The CDR3 extends over 13 amino acids. With V trimmed by 4 bases and J by 10 bases, 8 bases remained unmatched. The CDR3 protein is CASSIPSGNEQFF. As DNA, the CDR3 is TGCGCCAGCAGCATCCCTAGCGGAAACGAGCAGTTCTTC.

By share, this clonotype ranks as medium-sized. The chain is built from TRBV19 and TRBJ2-1, with 9 nucleotides matching TRBD1. Germline V gene data show CDR1 as LNHDA and CDR2 as SQIVND (reference sequence). This CDR3 has 16 residues. With V trimmed by 3 bases and J by 8 bases, 11 bases remained unmatched. The DNA of the CDR3 is TGTGCCAGTAGTATTCGGTCGACAGGGGGGTACGATGAGCAGTTCTTC. Translating it yields CASSIRSTGGYDEQFF. The full variable domain, its missing parts supplied by reference TRBV19 and TRBJ2-1, is DGGITQSPKYLFRKEGQNVTLSCEQNLNHDAMYWYRQDPGQGLRLIYYSQIVNDFQKGDIAEGYSVSREKKESFPLTVTSAQKNPTAFYLCASSIRSTGGYDEQFFGPGTRLTVL.

Comment on this clonotype: Just one base apart from a much larger clone, this may be a read error. The chain links TRBV27 to TRBJ1-5; the D is unclear. Looked up from germline, CDR1 is MNHEY and CDR2 is SMNVEV (reference sequence). The CDR3 contains 13 residues. The CDR3 is CASSLLGGQHQHF. In DNA, the CDR3 is TGTGCCAGCAGTTTATTGGGCGGGCAGCACCAGCATTTT.

The chain carries TRBV11-3 and TRBJ1-1, with 9 bases lining up with TRBD1. CDR3 length equals 15 residues. The trim removed 3 bases at V and 7 bases at J, leaving 9 bases unmatched. Germline CDR1 is SGHNT and CDR2 is YENEEA. The CDR3 sequence is CASSFGQGSVSEAFF. The CDR3 bases are TGTGCCAGCAGCTTCGGACAGGGGTCGGTAAGTGAAGCTTTCTTT.

This clonotype is classed as medium-sized. J is TRBJ2-7 and V is TRBV19; maybe TRBD2 (5 bases). Germline loops: CDR1 LNHDA, CDR2 SQIVND (reference sequence). With 2 bases removed from V and 2 bases from J, the gap between germline ends came to 13 bases. There are 15 residues in the CDR3. The CDR3 loop is CASSIYSSGAYEQYF. CDR3 nucleotide sequence: TGTGCCAGTAGTATATATTCGAGCGGTGCCTACGAGCAGTACTTC.

V and J are TRBV5-6 and TRBJ1-1; D perhaps matches TRBD1 (5 bases). This CDR3 spans 14 amino acids. Trimming shortened V by 4 bases and J by 3 bases, and 13 bases separated the two germline ends. Germline V gives CDR1 SGHDT, CDR2 YYEEEE. The CDR3 nucleotides are TGTGCCAGCAGCCCGACAGTGGTTGACACTGAAGCTTTCTTT. It codes for CASSPTVVDTEAFF.

This clonotype is large. The chain is built from TRBV6-5 and TRBJ2-7; D possibly corresponds to TRBD2 (6 bases). The V end lost 4 bases, the J end lost 0 bases, and 16 bases lay between the germline ends. There are 16 residues in the CDR3. The germline gives CDR1 MNHEY, CDR2 SVGAGI. The CDR3 DNA is TGTGCCAGCAGTTTTGGGACTGAAGGGATCTCCTACGAGCAGTACTTC. This translates into CASSFGTEGISYEQYF.

J is TRBJ1-5 and V is TRBV12-3 or TRBV12-4, with a weak D call TRBD1 (5 bases). V dropped 3 bases and J dropped 2 bases, with 11 bases sitting between them. The CDR3 runs to 15 residues. In DNA form, the CDR3 reads TGTGCCAGCAGTTTGAAGGGGATCGGCAATCAGCCCCAGCATTTT. Protein sequence: CASSLKGIGNQPQHF.

The chain couples TRBV5-1 to TRBJ1-5; maybe TRBD1 (6 bases). Trimming left V 4 bases short and J 4 bases short, with 9 bases between. The CDR3 spans 13 residues. The germline CDR1 and CDR2 sequences are SGHRS and YFSETQ. The CDR3 DNA follows: TGCGCCAGCAGCGCCGGACAGAATCAGCCCCAGCATTTT. Protein: CASSAGQNQPQHF.

The chain recombines TRBV7-9 with TRBJ2-7; either TRBD1 or TRBD2 may fit D (5 bases each). The CDR3 extends over 12 amino acids. The germline CDR1 and CDR2 sequences are SEHNR and FQNEAQ (reference sequence). V lost 3 bases to trimming and J lost 4 bases, with 7 bases between them. CDR3 DNA: TGTGCCAGCAGCTTGGGGGTTTACGAGCAGTACTTC. It encodes CASSLGVYEQYF.

This chain connects TRBV27 to TRBJ1-1; TRBD1 agrees at 8 bases. V was clipped by 3 bases and J by 1 base; unmatched bases: 7. Germline V gives CDR1 MNHEY, CDR2 SMNVEV (reference sequence). The CDR3 has 16 residues. Here the CDR3 reads CASSLAGTGTNTEAFF. CDR3 bases: TGTGCCAGCAGTTTGGCCGGGACAGGCACGAACACTGAAGCTTTCTTT.

By its share, this clonotype is medium-sized. The chain is built from TRBV19 and TRBJ2-5; 7 positions agree with TRBD2. This CDR3 contains 17 residues. Germline lookup yields CDR1 LNHDA and CDR2 SQIVND (reference sequence). Trimming at V came to 6 bases and at J to 4 bases, leaving 17 bases not matched to a gene. The CDR3 nucleotides read TGTGCCAGTAGCCCTCGTCCGGGGAGGGCTAAGGGAGAGACCCAGTACTTC. As protein: CASSPRPGRAKGETQYF.

This clonotype is categorized as medium-sized. This chain's CDR3 is CASSDRDTGELFF. CDR3 sequence (DNA): TGTGCCAGCAGTGACAGGGACACCGGGGAGCTGTTTTTT. The V gene is TRBV6-4, the J gene TRBJ2-2; D gene ambiguous. The CDR3 contains 13 residues. V lost 2 bases to trimming and J lost 3 bases, with 4 bases between them. The germline CDR1 and CDR2 sequences are MRHNA and SNTAGT.

By frequency in the sample, this clonotype is large (0.1 to 1%). The chain employs TRBV6-1 and TRBJ2-1; 8 bases agree with TRBD1. The CDR3 loop spans 15 amino acids. CDR1 and CDR2 from the germline V gene are MNHNS and SASEGT. V was pared by 7 bases and J by 7 bases, with 12 bases of the junction left unmatched. The CDR3 DNA reads TGTGCCAGCATCCCCGGGACAGGAGATGCTAATGAGCAGTTCTTC. As protein: CASIPGTGDANEQFF.

V usage is TRBV14 and J usage is TRBJ2-4; D call uncertain. V was pared by 4 bases and J by 7 bases, with 14 bases between. Per germline, CDR1 SGHDN and CDR2 FVKESK. The CDR3 totals 14 residues. CDR3 loop: CASSPRPSVNIQYF. CDR3 nucleotides: TGTGCCAGCAGCCCCCGACCGAGTGTGAACATTCAGTACTTC.

The chain uses TRBV27 and TRBJ1-1; weak D call: TRBD1 (5 bases). Deletions cut 0 bases from V and 4 bases from J, with 15 bases between. The germline gives CDR1 MNHEY, CDR2 SMNVEV (reference sequence). This CDR3 is built from 16 residues. In DNA form, the CDR3 reads TGTGCCAGCAGTTTATCGATTTATGGGGGGAGCACTGAAGCTTTCTTT. It specifies CASSLSIYGGSTEAFF.

Concerning this clonotype itself: A much larger clone differs from this one at a single base, so this may be a read error. The V gene is TRBV29-1, the J gene TRBJ1-1; 9 nucleotides line up with TRBD1. The germline gives CDR1 SQVTM, CDR2 ANQGSEA. The CDR3 runs to 16 residues. V shed 8 bases and J 1 base; nucleotides not matched to a gene: 14. The CDR3 region is CSTTRAPQGANTEAFF. The CDR3 DNA is TGCAGCACCACCCGCGCCCCACAGGGGGCGAACACTGAAGCTTTCTTT.

By proportion, this clonotype is medium-sized (0.01 to 0.1%). V usage is TRBV29-1 and J usage is TRBJ1-3; D is uncertain. Trimming took 4 bases from V and 9 from J, leaving 25 bases between them. The CDR3 is 16 residues long. CDR1 and CDR2 (germline): SQVTM, ANQGSEA. The CDR3 protein is CSVVLRSGNGEPTIYF. CDR3 in DNA: TGCAGCGTTGTCTTACGGAGTGGAAACGGGGAACCCACCATATATTTT.

Relative to its sample, this clonotype is medium-sized. The genes are TRBV6-2 or TRBV6-3 and TRBJ2-2, with 7 positions matching TRBD2. The CDR3 sequence is 18 residues long. Trimming cost V 8 bases and J 0 bases; bases outside gene matches: 15. Per germline, CDR1 MNHEY and CDR2 SVGEGT. CDR3 bases: TGTGCCAGCGGAACCCCCAGTGGGAGGGGCGCGAACACCGGGGAGCTGTTTTTT. The encoded protein is CASGTPSGRGANTGELFF.

This clonotype was observed a handful of times. This chain connects TRBV10-3 to TRBJ2-1; no definite D call. The CDR3 is 12 amino acids. Germline V gene data show CDR1 as ENHRY and CDR2 as SYGVKD. V lost 3 bases and J lost 7, with 7 bases in between. The CDR3 loop reads CAISDRLNEQFF. The CDR3 coding sequence is TGTGCCATCAGTGATCGGTTGAATGAGCAGTTCTTC.

The chain uses TRBV5-8 and TRBJ1-1; D gene ambiguous. V shed 4 bases and J shed 0 bases, with 10 bases lying between them. Germline V gene lookup returns CDR1 SGHTS and CDR2 YDEGEE. There are 14 residues in the CDR3. The CDR3, as DNA: TGTGCCAGCAGCCGCCGGAGGGTGAACACTGAAGCTTTCTTT. This gives the protein CASSRRRVNTEAFF.

This clonotype was picked up a small number of times. This chain links TRBV4-2 with TRBJ2-7, with TRBD2 as a possible D gene (5 bases). Trimming removed 4 bases at V and 6 bases at J, with 16 bases between. CDR1 is LGHNA and CDR2 is YNFKEQ in the germline V gene. The CDR3 is 14 amino acids. The CDR3 sequence is CASSPNQDGVEQYF. The CDR3 nucleotides are TGTGCCAGCAGCCCAAACCAGGACGGGGTCGAGCAGTACTTC.

In the case of this clonotype: One end of the junction fails to match germline, which may point to a read error. The CDR3: CASSAGLHNEQYF. DNA for the CDR3: TGCGCCAGCAGCGCCGGGCTCCATAACGAGCAGTACTTC. The chain couples TRBV5-6 to TRBJ2-7; the D is unclear. Per germline, CDR1 SGHDT and CDR2 YYEEEE. The CDR3 extends over 13 amino acids. Filled out from reference TRBV5-6 and TRBJ2-7, the complete variable domain reads DAGVTQSPTHLIKTRGQQVTLRCSPKSGHDTVSWYQQALGQGPQFIFQYYEEEERQRGNFPDRFSGHQFPNYSSELNVNALLLGDSALYLCASSAGLHNEQYFGPGTRLTVT.

This clonotype has a handful of counts. The chain recombines TRBV5-1 with TRBJ2-5; possible D gene TRBD1, 6 bases. V was cut by 7 bases and J by 2 bases, with 9 bases left in between. There are 12 residues in the CDR3. The V gene's germline CDR1 is SGHRS and CDR2 YFSETQ. The CDR3 protein is CASGQGQETQYF. In DNA form, the CDR3 reads TGCGCCAGCGGCCAGGGGCAAGAGACCCAGTACTTC.